This T cell receptor (beta chain) was found in a study of response to subunit inactivated influenza vaccine (dated by TCRdb to 2016 to 2019). Concerning the study at large: The study used deep quantitative T cell receptor repertoire profiling to track responses to a trivalent subunit inactivated influenza vaccine. Overall study results and their limits: According to the authors, only a limited number of new T cells may be recruited by each seasonal influenza vaccination.

Counted from cysteine to phenylalanine, this CDR3 has 12 amino acids. CDR3 DNA only is kept here, 36 bases in frame from base 1. Worth noting for this clonotype: Its antigen has not been determined. No per-base quality is available; no much larger clone lies one base away.

The library relied on RT-PCR. The reads were generated on an Illumina HiSeq 2500. TCRdb reanalyzed the raw reads on its own, using fastp at Q25 for trimming and MiXCR for clone calling, and kept in-frame beta chains. All rows with the same CDR3 protein become a single entry with the most common DNA and genes. This sample holds approximately 700,000 distinct CDR3 sequences; approximately 15% were observed only once. The ten largest clones capture around 7.3% of the sample. The sequences come from PBMCs from blood, collected roughly 2 weeks before vaccination. The chain was built from TRBV12-3 or TRBV12-4 and TRBJ1-5; matching of 5 bases hints at TRBD1 as the D gene. The closer fit of TRBJ2-3 to the DNA end suggests the J call may be wrong. The clonotype originates from a man aged 50-59 years who received an inactivated influenza vaccine. Donor details come from another sample of the same person, matched by shared clones. The nucleotide sequence reads as follows: TGTGCCAGCAGTCGACAGAATCAGCCCCAGTATTTT. The encoded protein is CASSRQNQPQYF.